This record concerns one TCR beta chain sequence. Its antigen is currently unknown. The data derive from a study of cytomegalovirus exposure and HLA in healthy donors. The PCR contained 60 Vbeta and 13 Jbeta primers. TCRdb's table, derived via immunoSEQ multiplex PCR, lists solely in-frame clones and lacks some. The data contain tens of thousands of clones, around 78% of them singletons. Study-wide results and limits: Analyses of presence and absence presupposed an approximately uniform sequencing depth across donors.

V was clipped by 1 base and J by 2 bases, with 6 bases between them. The germline gives CDR1 SGHRS, CDR2 YFSETQ. This CDR3 region has 13 residues. The sequence was collected from a man in his fifties in good health and CMV-seronegative. Sequencing was carried out using PBMCs. The chain carries TRBV5-1 and TRBJ2-5; D ambiguous. The CDR3 spells CASSLTHQETQYF. As DNA, the CDR3 is TGCGCCAGCAGCTTGACACATCAAGAGACCCAGTACTTC.